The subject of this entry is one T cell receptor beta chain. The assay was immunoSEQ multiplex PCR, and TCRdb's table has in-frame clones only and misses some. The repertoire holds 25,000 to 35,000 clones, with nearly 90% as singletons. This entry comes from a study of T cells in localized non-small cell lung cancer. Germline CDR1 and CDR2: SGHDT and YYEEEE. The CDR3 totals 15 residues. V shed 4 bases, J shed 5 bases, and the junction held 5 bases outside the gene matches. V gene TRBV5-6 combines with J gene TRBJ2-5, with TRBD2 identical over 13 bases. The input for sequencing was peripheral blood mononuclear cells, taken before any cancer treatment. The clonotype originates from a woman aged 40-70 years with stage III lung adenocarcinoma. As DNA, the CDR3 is TGTGCCAGCAGCCGACTAGCGGGAGGAGGGGAGACCCAGTACTTC. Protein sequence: CASSRLAGGGETQYF. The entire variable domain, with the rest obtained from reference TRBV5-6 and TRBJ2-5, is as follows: DAGVTQSPTHLIKTRGQQVTLRCSPKSGHDTVSWYQQALGQGPQFIFQYYEEEERQRGNFPDRFSGHQFPNYSSELNVNALLLGDSALYLCASSRLAGGGETQYFGPGTRLLVL.